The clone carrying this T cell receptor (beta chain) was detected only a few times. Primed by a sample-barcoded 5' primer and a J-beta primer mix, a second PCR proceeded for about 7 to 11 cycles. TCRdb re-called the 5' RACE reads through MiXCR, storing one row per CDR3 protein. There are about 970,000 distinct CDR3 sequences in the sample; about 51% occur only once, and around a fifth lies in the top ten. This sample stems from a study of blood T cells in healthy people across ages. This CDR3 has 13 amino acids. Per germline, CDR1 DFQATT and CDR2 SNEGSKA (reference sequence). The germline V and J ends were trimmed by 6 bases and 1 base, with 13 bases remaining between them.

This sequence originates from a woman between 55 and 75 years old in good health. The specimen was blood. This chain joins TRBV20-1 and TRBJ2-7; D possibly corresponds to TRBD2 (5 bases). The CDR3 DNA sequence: TGCAGTGCCCAGGACGGGGAATCCTACGAGCAGTACTTC. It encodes CSAQDGESYEQYF.